Shown below are 28 T cell receptor beta chains from a single sample sequenced in a study of T cells in Graves' hyperthyroidism and ophthalmopathy. RNA transcripts yielded amplified TCR beta CDR3 regions. The study used the HTBI primer set for a first-round RT-PCR of the TCR CDR3. Using its own MiXCR run on the multiplex PCR reads, TCRdb lists one record per CDR3 protein. The sample consists of some 700,000 distinct CDR3 sequences, 17% of them appearing once. Sequencing used blood. These receptors originate from a man aged 45-65 years with Graves' hyperthyroidism.

The rearrangement joins TRBV4-1 to TRBJ1-3; the D gene is possibly TRBD1 (6 bases). Germline V gene data show CDR1 as MGHRA and CDR2 as YSYEKL. The CDR3 length is 17 residues. V shed 0 bases and J shed 3 bases, with 15 bases lying between them. The CDR3 DNA sequence: TGCGCCAGCAGCCAAGAACGGCGGGGGGCAAATGGAAACACCATATATTTT. Translated, it gives CASSQERRGANGNTIYF.

This clonotype was seen a handful of times. V and J are TRBV2 and TRBJ2-7; TRBD2 aligns across 9 bases. Looked up from germline, CDR1 is SNHLY and CDR2 is FYNNEI. The CDR3 consists of 18 residues. V lost 8 bases, J lost 6 bases, and 23 bases stayed unmatched. The CDR3 protein is CASGDRHSSASGITEQYF. DNA for the CDR3: TGTGCCAGCGGGGACAGACATTCGTCGGCTAGCGGGATAACCGAGCAGTACTTC.

This chain connects TRBV20-1 to TRBJ2-2; 8 nucleotides agree with TRBD1. Per germline, CDR1 DFQATT and CDR2 SNEGSKA (reference sequence). The CDR3 is 13 amino acids. V dropped 3 bases and J dropped 7; count of bases not matched to a gene: 4. The CDR3 is CSARDRVGGELFF. CDR3 nucleotide sequence: TGCAGTGCTAGGGACAGGGTTGGCGGGGAGCTGTTTTTT.

This clonotype was seen ten or more times. V and J are TRBV2 and TRBJ2-2; D not certain. V was shortened by 6 bases and J by 2 bases, with 10 bases between the two germline ends. The CDR3 consists of 14 residues. Germline lookup yields CDR1 SNHLY and CDR2 FYNNEI. CDR3 DNA sequence: TGTGCCAGCAGCCCGAAGAGAAACACCGGGGAGCTGTTTTTT. This encodes CASSPKRNTGELFF.

V gene TRBV19 combines with J gene TRBJ2-2, with D possibly TRBD1 on 6 matching bases. This CDR3 is built from 14 residues. CDR1 is LNHDA, CDR2 SQIVND, per germline (reference sequence). The V gene lost 8 bases and the J gene lost 2 bases, with 12 bases spanning the gap. CDR3 sequence (DNA): TGTGCCAGTGAACCGGGACACAACACCGGGGAGCTGTTTTTT. It codes for CASEPGHNTGELFF. The whole variable domain, filled in from reference TRBV19 and TRBJ2-2, reads DGGITQSPKYLFRKEGQNVTLSCEQNLNHDAMYWYRQDPGQGLRLIYYSQIVNDFQKGDIAEGYSVSREKKESFPLTVTSAQKNPTAFYLCASEPGHNTGELFFGEGSRLTVL.

The J gene is TRBJ1-2, the V gene TRBV29-1; no clear D. The V end was cut by 5 bases, the J end by 4 bases, with 11 bases between. Germline V lookup: CDR1 SQVTM, CDR2 ANQGSEA. The CDR3 consists of 12 residues. The CDR3 is CSVIPDGYGYTF. The DNA for the CDR3 is TGCAGCGTTATCCCCGACGGCTATGGCTACACCTTC.

This clonotype occurred many times. The J gene is TRBJ2-7, the V gene TRBV12-3 or TRBV12-4; 10 bases map to TRBD1. The CDR3 has 17 residues. Losses at the gene ends were 2 bases for V and 3 bases for J; bases not matched to a gene: 10. CDR3 sequence (DNA): TGTGCCAGCAGTTTATACGGATGGACAGGGGGTAGCTACGAGCAGTACTTC. Amino acid sequence: CASSLYGWTGGSYEQYF.

The V call is TRBV24-1, the J call TRBJ2-2; unclear D gene. The CDR3 is 14 residues long. The germline CDR1 and CDR2 sequences are KGHDR and SFDVKD. Trimming pared 5 bases from V and 2 bases from J, leaving 8 bases between. The CDR3 coding sequence is TGTGCCACCAGTGCCCTCACCAACACCGGGGAGCTGTTTTTT. It codes for CATSALTNTGELFF.

J is TRBJ1-2 and V is TRBV9, with D tentatively TRBD1 (6 bases). Trimming left V 3 bases short and J 8 bases short, with 17 bases between. The CDR3 extends over 14 amino acids. Germline V gene sequence: CDR1 SGDLS, CDR2 YYNGEE. The CDR3 spells CASSGRARGEGYTF. The CDR3 nucleotides read TGTGCCAGCAGCGGTAGGGCCAGGGGTGAAGGCTACACCTTC.

This clonotype was counted a single time. This chain connects TRBV6-1 to TRBJ2-1; weak D call: TRBD1 (6 bases). The CDR3 is 16 amino acids. Germline CDR1 MNHNS, CDR2 SASEGT. Between the trimmed V and J ends, which lost 3 bases and 0 bases, there was a span of 12 bases. For the CDR3, the DNA is TGTGCCAGCAGTGATGGGGGCCATATCTCCTACAATGAGCAGTTCTTC. Amino acids: CASSDGGHISYNEQFF.

This clonotype was seen more than once but under ten times. The chain recombines TRBV25-1 with TRBJ2-7; TRBD1 agrees at 9 bases. V lost 0 bases and J lost 3; bases outside the gene matches: 15. The CDR3 runs 19 residues. Germline CDR1 and CDR2: MGHDK and SYGVNS. The CDR3 sequence: CASSEYYRDRAGEDYEQYF. The CDR3 coding sequence is TGTGCCAGCAGTGAATATTACCGGGACAGGGCGGGTGAGGACTACGAGCAGTACTTC.

This chain joins TRBV4-3 and TRBJ2-7; D remains unclear. Trimming removed 1 base from V and 3 bases from J, with 10 bases in between. The CDR3 totals 14 residues. Germline-derived CDR1 and CDR2 are LGHNA and YSLEER. CDR3 protein: CASSQATENYEQYF. The CDR3 DNA reads as TGCGCCAGCAGCCAAGCCACCGAAAACTACGAGCAGTACTTC.

Regarding this clonotype: Given a much more abundant clone one base away, this may be a read error. This chain connects TRBV19 to TRBJ1-1; the D is unclear. Trimming left V 4 bases short and J 1 base short, with 7 bases between. Germline lookup yields CDR1 LNHDA and CDR2 SQIVND (reference sequence). The CDR3 extends over 13 amino acids. DNA of the CDR3: TGTGCCAGTAGTACGGGAGAGAACACTGAAGCTTTCTTT. It specifies CASSTGENTEAFF. Using reference TRBV19 and TRBJ1-1 for the parts outside the CDR3, the full variable domain is DGGITQSPKYLFRKEGQNVTLSCEQNLNHDAMYWYRQDPGQGLRLIYYSQIVNDFQKGDIAEGYSVSREKKESFPLTVTSAQKNPTAFYLCASSTGENTEAFFGQGTRLTVV.

Of note for this clonotype: This could be a read error, since a much larger clone is one nucleotide away. This chain uses TRBV2 with TRBJ2-2; D is perhaps TRBD2 (5 bases). The ends were cut back, 8 bases at V and 7 bases at J, with 11 bases in the middle. The CDR3 is made up of 12 amino acids. CDR1 and CDR2 (germline): SNHLY, FYNNEI. The CDR3 nucleotides are TGTGCCAGCTTACTCGGGATCGGGGAGCTGTTTTTT. Translated: CASLLGIGELFF.

The rearrangement links TRBV27 to TRBJ2-5; 9 positions match TRBD1. The CDR3 consists of 15 residues. V gave up 6 bases and J gave up 5 bases; unmatched junction bases: 10. The germline gives CDR1 MNHEY, CDR2 SMNVEV (reference sequence). CDR3 coding DNA: TGTGCCAGCAGGGCGGGACAGGGTTGGCTGGAGACCCAGTACTTC. Protein product: CASRAGQGWLETQYF.

This clonotype was seen repeatedly, ten times or more. J is TRBJ2-7 and V is TRBV6-1; D is uncertain. Trimming took off 2 bases at V and 4 bases at J, with 15 bases between the two ends. The CDR3 is made up of 15 amino acids. CDR1 is MNHNS and CDR2 is SASEGT in the germline V gene. The CDR3 loop is CASSERTLDGYEQYF. The CDR3 nucleotides read TGTGCCAGCAGTGAACGGACGTTGGATGGGTACGAGCAGTACTTC.

Here the CDR3 reads CASSFGPAYNEQFF. The DNA for the CDR3 is TGTGCCAGCAGTTTCGGGCCCGCCTACAATGAGCAGTTCTTC. This chain links TRBV12-3 or TRBV12-4 with TRBJ2-1; D call uncertain. Trimming cost V 3 bases and J 2 bases, with 8 bases left between them. This CDR3 spans 14 amino acids.

This clonotype was seen many times. The genes are TRBV28 and TRBJ2-5; D unresolved. The V gene lost 5 bases and the J gene lost 4 bases, with 5 bases spanning the gap. The CDR3 has 11 residues. Germline V gene sequence: CDR1 MDHEN, CDR2 SYDVKM. The CDR3 sequence is CASSTVETQYF. The CDR3 DNA sequence: TGTGCCAGCAGTACGGTAGAGACCCAGTACTTC.

This clonotype was counted a few times. The chain is built from TRBV11-2 and TRBJ2-1, with D perhaps matching TRBD1 (6 bases). CDR3 size: 13 residues. From germline, CDR1 is SGHAT and CDR2 FQNNGV. V lost 3 bases to trimming and J lost 12 bases, with 15 bases between them. The CDR3 loop is CASSFSTRGGQFF. The DNA of the CDR3 is TGTGCCAGCAGCTTTTCCACTAGAGGGGGGCAGTTCTTC.

In this sample, this clonotype turned up many times. V gene TRBV6-2 or TRBV6-3 combines with J gene TRBJ1-1; 7 nucleotides align to TRBD1. The CDR3 loop spans 16 amino acids. CDR1 MNHEY and CDR2 SVGEGT come from the germline V gene. Unmatched junction bases numbered 5, after V lost 1 base and J lost 0 bases. The CDR3: CASSYLQGTVNTEAFF. CDR3 bases: TGTGCCAGCAGTTACTTACAGGGGACGGTGAACACTGAAGCTTTCTTT.

This clonotype was counted many times. The chain is built from TRBV28 and TRBJ2-7; TRBD1 matches at 9 bases. The CDR3 loop spans 14 amino acids. The ends lost 7 bases at V and 4 bases at J; junction bases unmatched: 8. From germline, CDR1 is MDHEN and CDR2 SYDVKM. The CDR3 is CASTSGTGIYEQYF. CDR3 nucleotide sequence: TGTGCCAGCACCTCCGGGACAGGGATTTACGAGCAGTACTTC.

This clonotype was counted only a few times. This chain links TRBV2 with TRBJ1-4, with D tentatively TRBD1 (5 bases). V lost 3 bases and J lost 5, with 13 bases in between. The CDR3 is made up of 15 amino acids. The germline V gene has CDR1 SNHLY and CDR2 FYNNEI. The CDR3 DNA sequence: TGTGCCAGCAGTGACCCCACCGGGGGAAATGAAAAACTGTTTTTT. It encodes CASSDPTGGNEKLFF. Combining the CDR3 with reference TRBV2 and TRBJ1-4 gives the whole variable domain EPEVTQTPSHQVTQMGQEVILRCVPISNHLYFYWYRQILGQKVEFLVSFYNNEISEKSEIFDDQFSVERPDGSNFTLKIRSTKLEDSAMYFCASSDPTGGNEKLFFGSGTQLSVL.

The J gene is TRBJ2-1, the V gene TRBV20-1, with TRBD2 matching over 8 bases. V was pared by 0 bases and J by 7 bases, with 8 bases of the junction left unmatched. Germline assignment: CDR1 DFQATT and CDR2 SNEGSKA (reference sequence). This CDR3 has 15 residues. The CDR3 DNA reads as TGCAGTGCTAGAGATGCGATAGCGGGATTGAATGAGCAGTTCTTC. Residues: CSARDAIAGLNEQFF.

In its sample, this clonotype was seen many times. V and J are TRBV24-1 and TRBJ2-5; perhaps TRBD1 as D (5 bases). V was cut by 3 bases and J by 3 bases, with 7 bases left in between. Germline loops: CDR1 KGHDR, CDR2 SFDVKD. The CDR3 spans 13 residues. The CDR3 reads CATSDEGEETQYF. In nucleotides, the CDR3 is TGTGCCACCAGTGATGAAGGGGAAGAGACCCAGTACTTC.

The sample holds a few counts of this clonotype. The genes are TRBV4-3 and TRBJ2-1, with D unresolved. V lost 5 bases and J 0 bases, leaving 14 bases between the germline ends. The CDR3 totals 16 residues. Germline V CDR1 and CDR2: LGHNA, YSLEER. DNA of the CDR3: TGCGCCAGCAGCACTAACACCCGGAGCTCCTACAATGAGCAGTTCTTC. Translating gives CASSTNTRSSYNEQFF.

This clonotype has a count of ten or more. CDR3 protein: CASSFSDRGPWAQHF. CDR3 nucleotides: TGTGCCAGCAGTTTTTCGGACAGGGGCCCTTGGGCCCAGCATTTT. The genes are TRBV28 and TRBJ1-5, with TRBD1 matching over 9 bases. Losses at the gene ends were 3 bases for V and 11 bases for J; bases not matched to a gene: 11. The CDR3 has 15 residues. CDR1 and CDR2 from the germline V gene are MDHEN and SYDVKM.

This clonotype was seen at least ten times. V is TRBV12-3 or TRBV12-4 and J is TRBJ2-1, with a possible D match to TRBD2 (5 bases). The CDR3 length is 13 residues. V was cut by 5 bases and J by 5 bases, with 10 bases left in between. CDR3 sequence (DNA): TGTGCCAGCAGTCGCCAGCGGAACAATGAGCAGTTCTTC. Protein product: CASSRQRNNEQFF.

The sample holds many counts of this clonotype. The chain joins TRBV28 to TRBJ1-1, with 7 positions matching TRBD1. The junction had 10 bases not matched to a gene; V was cut back by 5 bases and J by 1 base. Germline loops: CDR1 MDHEN, CDR2 SYDVKM. This CDR3 is 16 amino acids long. This chain's CDR3 is CASSRFPGQRNTEAFF. The CDR3 coding sequence is TGTGCCAGCAGTCGATTTCCGGGACAGCGGAACACTGAAGCTTTCTTT.